A selection of T cell receptor beta chains follows, all from one sample in a study of spatial heterogeneity in lung cancer. MiXCR, applied by TCRdb to the 5' RACE reads, yields one record per CDR3 protein. The sample shows some 35,000 distinct CDR3 sequences, more than 6.5% of them seen only once. Sample: PBMCs, taken at follow-up. Receptors were obtained from a male donor with early-stage non-small cell lung cancer. CDR3s include the opening cysteine and the closing phenylalanine or tryptophan. D genes are given only for firm matches. Some rows have no size entry. The others give once, few or many, or a class for an expanded clone.

D gene	CDR3 length	clone size	V gene	J gene	CDR3 DNA	CDR3 protein
TRBD1	16	once	TRBV7-6	TRBJ1-6	TGTGCCAGCAGCTCGGACAGGGGGCTGCATAATTCACCCCTCCACTTT	CASSSDRGLHNSPLHF
-	15	many	TRBV5-6	TRBJ2-2	TGTGCCAGCAGGCCTCCGGGGGCAATCACCGGGGAGCTGTTTTTT	CASRPPGAITGELFF
TRBD2	14	many	TRBV6-5	TRBJ2-5	TGTGCCAGCAGATTCCGCGGGGGACAAGAGACCCAGTACTTC	CASRFRGGQETQYF
TRBD1	16	many	TRBV6-2/TRBV6-3	TRBJ1-5	TGTGCCAGCAGCAGGACAGGCGTCGAGCCTAATCAGCCCCAGCATTTT	CASSRTGVEPNQPQHF
TRBD1	16	medium-sized	TRBV7-2	TRBJ2-2	TGTGCCAGCAGCTTAGGGGGACAGGCAAACACCGGGGAGCTGTTTTTT	CASSLGGQANTGELFF
-	14	few	TRBV6-5	TRBJ2-7	TGTGCCAGCAGTTACTCTCCGATCGGGTACGAGCAGTACTTC	CASSYSPIGYEQYF
-	14	many	TRBV29-1	TRBJ2-5	TGCAGCACTAGGGACTTCGAGTACCAAGAGACCCAGTACTTC	CSTRDFEYQETQYF
-	15	many	TRBV7-9	TRBJ2-4	TGTGCCAGCAGCCCAACCCGGCGGCAGGAAAACATTCAGTACTTC	CASSPTRRQENIQYF
TRBD1	13	-	TRBV29-1	TRBJ2-1	TGCAGCGGGATTGGGGACAGCTACAATGAGCAGTTCTTC	CSGIGDSYNEQFF
TRBD2	13	many	TRBV3-1	TRBJ2-1	TGTGCCAGCAGCCTGACTAGCGGGGGGCCTGAGTTCTTC	CASSLTSGGPEFF
-	16	many	TRBV7-8	TRBJ1-1	TGTGCCAGCAGCGGGGCGGGGGCCTACATGAACACTGAAGCTTTCTTT	CASSGAGAYMNTEAFF
-	14	many	TRBV18	TRBJ1-1	TGTGCCAGCTCACCTGACGTGATGAACACTGAAGCTTTCTTT	CASSPDVMNTEAFF
-	13	many	TRBV7-9	TRBJ2-5	TGTGCCAGCAAGGAGGGAGGCCAAGAGACCCAGTACTTC	CASKEGGQETQYF
-	13	many	TRBV10-2	TRBJ2-3	TGCGCCAGCAGAGCGGATAGCACAGATACGCAGTATTTT	CASRADSTDTQYF
-	12	many	TRBV12-3/TRBV12-4	TRBJ2-5	TGTGCCAGCATGGGGGGCAGCGAGACCCAGTACTTC	CASMGGSETQYF
-	11	many	TRBV20-1	TRBJ1-2	TGCAGTGCTAGCAGAATCTATGGCTACACCTTC	CSASRIYGYTF
TRBD2	16	many	TRBV2	TRBJ2-1	TGTGCCAGCAGTAGGGCTAGCGGTAACGGATACAATGAGCAGTTCTTC	CASSRASGNGYNEQFF
-	15	many	TRBV30	TRBJ1-1	TGTGCCTGGAGTGTACCGTGGGGCCCGAACACTGAAGCTTTCTTT	CAWSVPWGPNTEAFF
TRBD1	11	few	TRBV29-1	TRBJ2-7	TGCAGCGTCCAAAAAACAGGGGAGACCCCCTTC	CSVQKTGETPF
TRBD1	14	many	TRBV5-6	TRBJ2-4	TGTGCCAGCAGCTTGGTGACAGGGGGAAACATTCAGTACTTC	CASSLVTGGNIQYF
-	13	few	TRBV7-6	TRBJ2-7	TGTGCCAGCAGCTTATGGGGAGCAAGCGAGCAGTACTTC	CASSLWGASEQYF